This TCR beta chain is drawn from a study of blood T cells in healthy people across ages. A second PCR of 7 to 11 cycles used a sample-barcoded 5' primer and a J-beta primer mix. TCRdb independently ran MiXCR on the 5' RACE reads; one entry per CDR3 protein. The top ten hold 20% to 25% of the sample, which has around 1,800,000 distinct CDR3 sequences, around 42% seen once. CDR3 length: 13 residues. Germline loops: CDR1 SGHAT, CDR2 FQDESV (reference sequence). This clonotype was observed a handful of times. V gene TRBV11-1 combines with J gene TRBJ2-5; D is uncertain. The J call is in doubt because the DNA end fits TRBJ2-7 better. The receptor was derived from a human donor in good health. The sequenced sample consisted of blood. CDR3 amino acids: CASSQPALSEQYF. The CDR3 bases are TGTGCCAGCAGCCAGCCTGCTCTCTCCGAGCAGTACTTC.